This T cell receptor (beta chain) was obtained from a study of shared T cell receptors in the human thymus. Data came from immunoSEQ multiplex PCR; TCRdb stores just in-frame clones and leaves some out. The table lists 550,000 to 800,000 clones, 70% to 90% of them singletons. The germline V gene encodes CDR1 MDHEN and CDR2 SYDVKM. This CDR3 region has 15 residues. The V end lost 7 bases, the J end lost 0 bases, and 16 bases lay between the germline ends. These sequences were also reported in another study, on human thymus T cells.

This clonotype was sampled from a girl less than two years old with a congenital heart defect. The sequencing sample was made of thymocytes. The rearrangement joins TRBV28 to TRBJ2-7, with D maybe TRBD1 (6 bases). The DNA for the CDR3 is TGTGCCAGCATCACCTATGACAGGAACTCCTACGAGCAGTACTTC. Translated: CASITYDRNSYEQYF.